The 23 T cell receptor beta chains in this list originate from one sample, sequenced in a study of CXCR3-negative and CXCR3-positive naive CD8 T cells. cDNA libraries for TRB were generated by 5' RACE incorporating UMI labels. TCRdb derives one entry per CDR3 protein from the 5' RACE reads, leaving out DNA. Recorded here are about 110,000 distinct CDR3 sequences; the top ten clones represent around 0.4%. No antigen is known for these receptors. Broader study findings: For CXCR3-positive naive cells, TRB CDR3s were more hydrophobic than those of CXCR3-negative naive cells.

Source material: naive CXCR3+ CD8+ T cells from blood. The subset was: CD45RO-CCR7+CD27+CD95- naive CD8+ T cells expressing CXCR3 (TNR3+). Receptors originate from a human donor in good health. Some clones in this sample may be carry-over from other donors' samples.

The chain carries TRBV15 and TRBJ2-5; absent DNA, TCRdb's TRBD1 call cannot be checked. The CDR3 extends over 14 amino acids. The V gene's germline CDR1 is LNHNV and CDR2 YYDKDF (reference sequence). CDR3 residues: CATGDPGQGETQYF.

J is TRBJ2-7 and V is TRBV29-1; TCRdb gives TRBD2 as the D gene, but with no DNA this cannot be confirmed. Germline-derived CDR1 and CDR2 are SQVTM and ANQGSEA. CDR3 size: 16 residues. CDR3 loop: CSVEGTSGRNSYEQYF.

CDR3 amino acids: CASSQDLSGRVYEQYF. The J gene is TRBJ2-7, the V gene TRBV4-1; checking the TCRdb D call of TRBD2 is not possible without DNA. The germline V gene encodes CDR1 MGHRA and CDR2 YSYEKL. The CDR3 loop spans 16 amino acids.

V and J are TRBV11-3 and TRBJ2-5. This CDR3 spans 13 amino acids. The germline V gene has CDR1 SGHNT and CDR2 YENEEA. This CDR3 reads CASSLPSVETQYF. Based on the CDR3 plus reference TRBV11-3 and TRBJ2-5, the full variable domain is EAGVVQSPRYKIIEKKQPVAFWCNPISGHNTLYWYLQNLGQGPELLIRYENEEAVDDSQLPKDRFSAERLKGVDSTLKIQPAELGDSAVYLCASSLPSVETQYFGPGTRLLVL.

This CDR3 reads CASSQDRTKSQPQHF. The rearrangement uses TRBV4-3 and TRBJ1-5; TCRdb picks TRBD1, but there is no DNA to check that call. This CDR3 is built from 15 residues. Germline V gene lookup returns CDR1 LGHNA and CDR2 YSLEER.

The chain links TRBV7-9 to TRBJ1-3; the D call of TRBD1 rests on TCRdb alone, since no DNA is present to check it. The CDR3 covers 16 residues. In germline, CDR1 is SEHNR, CDR2 FQNEAQ (reference sequence). The CDR3 sequence is CASSLALTVSQDTIYF.

The chain joins TRBV9 to TRBJ2-4; TCRdb lists TRBD1, though no DNA is available to test this call. This CDR3 comprises 16 residues. CDR1 is SGDLS and CDR2 is YYNGEE in the germline V gene. CDR3 protein: CASSVGGSVAKNIQYF.

The V gene is TRBV7-9, the J gene TRBJ2-1; TCRdb's D gene call, TRBD2, goes unchecked for lack of DNA. CDR3 length: 12 residues. Per the germline V gene, CDR1 is SEHNR and CDR2 is FQNEAQ (reference sequence). CDR3 amino acids: CASSLDDSPTVF.

The chain is built from TRBV14 and TRBJ2-2. The CDR3 sequence is 14 residues long. Germline loops: CDR1 SGHDN, CDR2 FVKESK. The CDR3 protein is CASSQDRNPGELFF. The full variable domain, with the rest looked up from reference TRBV14 and TRBJ2-2, is EAGVTQFPSHSVIEKGQTVTLRCDPISGHDNLYWYRRVMGKEIKFLLHFVKESKQDESGMPNNRFLAERTGGTYSTLKVQPAELEDSGVYFCASSQDRNPGELFFGEGSRLTVL.

V is TRBV10-2 and J is TRBJ1-5. The CDR3 is 15 residues long. Germline CDR1 and CDR2: WSHSY and SAAADI. CDR3 residues: CASGTVDLFNQPQHF.

V is TRBV14 and J is TRBJ2-7; TCRdb indicates TRBD2, and absent DNA this call remains unverified. The CDR3 covers 15 residues. Germline assignment: CDR1 SGHDN and CDR2 FVKESK. This CDR3 is CASSPGGFAGSEQYF.

V and J are TRBV30 and TRBJ1-1. This CDR3 is built from 14 residues. Looked up from germline, CDR1 is GTSNPN and CDR2 is SVGIG (reference sequence). CDR3 sequence: CAWTLAEGGTEAFF.

The CDR3 protein is CASSFTGTATYEQYF. V usage is TRBV11-2 and J usage is TRBJ2-7; no DNA is available, so the TRBD1 call from TCRdb remains unchecked. Germline V lookup: CDR1 SGHAT, CDR2 FQNNGV. The CDR3 is 15 amino acids.

The chain carries TRBV20-1 and TRBJ2-7; TCRdb selects TRBD2, and the lack of DNA leaves this call unchecked. The length of the CDR3 is 12 residues. Germline-derived CDR1 and CDR2 are DFQATT and SNEGSKA (reference sequence). The CDR3 region is CSASPSSYEQYF.

The chain couples TRBV12-5 to TRBJ2-2. The CDR3 loop spans 13 amino acids. Germline-derived CDR1 and CDR2 are LGHNT and FRNRAP. The CDR3 loop is CASRSNSAGELFF.

The chain combines TRBV14 with TRBJ2-1; the D call from TCRdb, TRBD2, cannot be confirmed without DNA. This CDR3 spans 18 amino acids. The germline V gene encodes CDR1 SGHDN and CDR2 FVKESK. The CDR3: CASSQDPSGTRLYNEQFF.

The V call is TRBV14, the J call TRBJ2-3; TCRdb lists TRBD1, though no DNA is available to test this call. The V gene's germline CDR1 is SGHDN and CDR2 FVKESK. The CDR3 extends over 17 amino acids. This chain's CDR3 is CASSQADSPRLTDTQYF.

The rearrangement uses TRBV7-9 and TRBJ2-3. Per the germline V gene, CDR1 is SEHNR and CDR2 is FQNEAQ (reference sequence). The length of the CDR3 is 15 residues. The CDR3 sequence is CASSLVTILGDTQYF.

The rearrangement joins TRBV6-2 or TRBV6-3 to TRBJ2-3; absent DNA, TCRdb's TRBD1 call cannot be checked. This CDR3 is built from 14 residues. Germline CDR1 is MNHEY and CDR2 is SVGEGT. The CDR3 here is CASSYWQGADTQYF.

The CDR3 is CASSLTPLYEQYF. This chain links TRBV7-7 with TRBJ2-7. CDR3 length equals 13 residues. The germline CDR1 and CDR2 sequences are SSHAT and FNYEAQ (reference sequence).

Here the CDR3 reads CASSLLSGTGNLLAGSDTQYF. V gene TRBV7-3 combines with J gene TRBJ2-3; TCRdb lists TRBD1, though no DNA is available to test this call. This CDR3 has 21 amino acids. Germline V gene lookup returns CDR1 SGHTA and CDR2 FQGTGA.

The chain is built from TRBV4-3 and TRBJ2-1; no DNA is available, so the TRBD1 call from TCRdb remains unchecked. The CDR3 extends over 15 amino acids. Germline V gene lookup returns CDR1 LGHNA and CDR2 YSLEER. This chain's CDR3 is CASSHGITGAGEQFF.

V is TRBV2 and J is TRBJ2-7; TCRdb returns TRBD2, unconfirmable since there is no DNA. The CDR3 contains 14 residues. Germline V gene lookup returns CDR1 SNHLY and CDR2 FYNNEI. The CDR3 reads CASMALSSSYEQYF.